This T cell receptor (beta chain) originates from a study of blood T cell repertoires in COVID-19. CDR1 is SEHNR, CDR2 FQNEAQ, per germline (reference sequence). This CDR3 is built from 16 residues. V lost 5 bases to trimming and J lost 2 bases, with 18 bases between them. This clone occurred once. The repertoire was sequenced with immunoSEQ multiplex PCR; TCRdb's copy has only in-frame clones and lacks some. The table lists about 440,000 clones, around 89% of them singletons. The chain is built from TRBV7-9 and TRBJ1-2; D is possibly TRBD1 (5 bases). Sequencing input: peripheral blood. This sequence was found in a woman between 25 and 40 years old with acute or convalescent COVID-19. CDR3 loop: CASSAQGSPRNYGYTF. CDR3 sequence (DNA): TGTGCCAGCAGCGCTCAGGGCAGCCCCAGGAACTATGGCTACACCTTC.